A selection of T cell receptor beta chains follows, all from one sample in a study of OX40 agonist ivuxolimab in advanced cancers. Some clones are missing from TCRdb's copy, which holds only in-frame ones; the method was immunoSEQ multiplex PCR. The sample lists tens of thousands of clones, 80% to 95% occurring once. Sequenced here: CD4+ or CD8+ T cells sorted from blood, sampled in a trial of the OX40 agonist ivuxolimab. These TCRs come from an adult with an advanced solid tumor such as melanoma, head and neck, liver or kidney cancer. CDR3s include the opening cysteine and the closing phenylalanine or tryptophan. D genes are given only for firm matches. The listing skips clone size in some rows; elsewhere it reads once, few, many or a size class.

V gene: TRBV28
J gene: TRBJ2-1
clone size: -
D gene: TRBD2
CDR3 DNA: TGTGCCAGCAGTTTATGGGGCGGGAGGAATATGAATGAGCAGTTCTTC
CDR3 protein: CASSLWGGRNMNEQFF

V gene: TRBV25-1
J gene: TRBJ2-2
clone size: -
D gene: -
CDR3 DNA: TGTGCCAGCAGTGAATATGGAGGGGGTATTCGTAACACCGGGGAGCTGTTTTTT
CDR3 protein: CASSEYGGGIRNTGELFF

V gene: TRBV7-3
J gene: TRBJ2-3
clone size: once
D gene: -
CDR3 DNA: TGTGCCAGCAGCTTGGACGGAAGACCCACAGATACGCAGTATTTT
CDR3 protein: CASSLDGRPTDTQYF

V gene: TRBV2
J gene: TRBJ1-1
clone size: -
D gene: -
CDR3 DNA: TGTGCCAGCAGTGAACAGGGGAACACTGAAGCTTTCTTT
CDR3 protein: CASSEQGNTEAFF

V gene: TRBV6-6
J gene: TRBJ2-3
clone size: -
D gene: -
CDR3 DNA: TGTGCCAGCACCCAATTACAGGGAAGGAGCACAGATACGCAGTATTTT
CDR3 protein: CASTQLQGRSTDTQYF

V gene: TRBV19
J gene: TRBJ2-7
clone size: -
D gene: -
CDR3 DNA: TGTGCCAGTAGTTTCCGGGCCCAATTCTCCTACGAGCAGTACTTC
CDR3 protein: CASSFRAQFSYEQYF

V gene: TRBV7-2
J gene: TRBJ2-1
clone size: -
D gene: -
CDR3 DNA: TGTGCCAGCAGCTTGTGGGGGGGCGACTACAATGAGCAGTTCTTC
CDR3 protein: CASSLWGGDYNEQFF

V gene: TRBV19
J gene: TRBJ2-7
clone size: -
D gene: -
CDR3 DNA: TGTGCCAGTAGTATCCTAACAGGGTCCTACGAGCAGTACTTC
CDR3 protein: CASSILTGSYEQYF

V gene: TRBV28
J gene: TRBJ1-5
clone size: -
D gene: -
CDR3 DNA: TGTGCCAGCAGTTTTGAAGGGAGGGGCAATCAGCCCCAGCATTTT
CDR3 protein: CASSFEGRGNQPQHF

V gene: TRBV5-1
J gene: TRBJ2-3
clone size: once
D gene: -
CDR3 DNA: TGCGCCAGCAGCTCAGGAGGCGTGGCCGGAGTCACAGATACGCAGTATTTT
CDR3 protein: CASSSGGVAGVTDTQYF

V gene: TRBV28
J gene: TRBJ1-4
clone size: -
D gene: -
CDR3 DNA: TGTGCCAGCAGTTTAAGCTTAGAACTGTTTTTT
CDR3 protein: CASSLSLELFF

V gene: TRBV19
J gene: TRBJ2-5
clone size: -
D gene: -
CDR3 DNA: TGTGCCAGTAGTAGACGGGACTACCAAGAGACCCAGTACTTC
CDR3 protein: CASSRRDYQETQYF

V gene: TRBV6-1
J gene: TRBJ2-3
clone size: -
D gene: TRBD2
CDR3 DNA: TGTGCCAGCAGTGAAGGCCCCTGGACTAGCGGGGGAAGAGTGGATACGCAGTATTTT
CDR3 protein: CASSEGPWTSGGRVDTQYF

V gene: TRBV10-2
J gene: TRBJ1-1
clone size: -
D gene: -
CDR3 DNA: TGCGCCAGCAGGAGGGCCCAGATGGCGGGTTATCGGGGGGCGAACACTGAAGCTTTCTTT
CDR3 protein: CASRRAQMAGYRGANTEAFF

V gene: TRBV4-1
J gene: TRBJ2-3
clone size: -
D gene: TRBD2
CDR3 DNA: TGCGCCAGCAGCCAAGAAGGGCGGGGGGGCACAGATACGCAGTATTTT
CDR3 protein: CASSQEGRGGTDTQYF

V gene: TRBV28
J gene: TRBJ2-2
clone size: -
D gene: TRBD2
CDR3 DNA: TGTGCCAGCAGTTTTGCGGGGCTAGCGGGACGCATGGCGCTGTTTTTT
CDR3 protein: CASSFAGLAGRMALFF

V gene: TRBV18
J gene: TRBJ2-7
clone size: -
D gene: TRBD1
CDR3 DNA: TGTGCCAGCTCTCCCGGGACAGGAGCCTACGAGCAGTACTTC
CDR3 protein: CASSPGTGAYEQYF

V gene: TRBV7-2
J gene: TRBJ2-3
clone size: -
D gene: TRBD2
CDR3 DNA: TGTGCCAGCAGCTTGGACCTAGCGGGAGGTTCAGATACGCAGTATTTT
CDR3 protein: CASSLDLAGGSDTQYF

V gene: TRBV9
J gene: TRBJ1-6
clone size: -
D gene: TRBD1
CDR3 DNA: TGTGCCAGCAGCCTCTCGGACAGGGGTAATTCACCCCTCCACTTT
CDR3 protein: CASSLSDRGNSPLHF

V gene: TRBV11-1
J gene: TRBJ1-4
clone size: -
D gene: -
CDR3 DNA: TGTGCCAGCAGCTTAGGTTTGAGTACGGACGCCCATGAAAAACTGTTTTTT
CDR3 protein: CASSLGLSTDAHEKLFF

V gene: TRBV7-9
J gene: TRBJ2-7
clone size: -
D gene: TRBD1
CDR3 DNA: TGTGCCAGCAGCCGGGACAGGGGAGACGAGCAGTACTTC
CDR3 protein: CASSRDRGDEQYF

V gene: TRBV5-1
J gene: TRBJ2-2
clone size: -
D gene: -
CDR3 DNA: TGCGCCAGCAGCTTGGAGGCGCCCGACACCGGGGAGCTGTTTTTT
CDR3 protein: CASSLEAPDTGELFF

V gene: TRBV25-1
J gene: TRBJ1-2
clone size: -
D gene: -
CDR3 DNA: TGTGCCAGCAGTGCCGCGGGACGGAGCTACACCTTC
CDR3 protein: CASSAAGRSYTF

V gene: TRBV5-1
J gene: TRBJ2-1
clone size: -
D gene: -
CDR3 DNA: TGCGCCAGCAGCTTGAACGGGATGACGGGCAATGAGCAGTTCTTC
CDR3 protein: CASSLNGMTGNEQFF

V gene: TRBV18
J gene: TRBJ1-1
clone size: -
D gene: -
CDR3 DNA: TGTGCCAGCTCACCTCGGGGCTTACCGAACACTGAAGCTTTCTTT
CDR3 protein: CASSPRGLPNTEAFF